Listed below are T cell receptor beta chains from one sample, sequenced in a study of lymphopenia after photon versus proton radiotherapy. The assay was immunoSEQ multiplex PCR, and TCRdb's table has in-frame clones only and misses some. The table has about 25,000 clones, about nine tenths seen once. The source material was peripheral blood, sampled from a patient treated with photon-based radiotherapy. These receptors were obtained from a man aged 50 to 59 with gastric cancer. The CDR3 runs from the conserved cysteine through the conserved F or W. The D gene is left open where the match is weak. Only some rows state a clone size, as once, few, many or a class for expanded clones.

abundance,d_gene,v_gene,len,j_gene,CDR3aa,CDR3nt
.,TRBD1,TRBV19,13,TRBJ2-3,CASSDRDTDTQYF,TGTGCCAGCTCGGACAGGGACACAGATACGCAGTATTTT
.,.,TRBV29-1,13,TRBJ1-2,CSVRAGDSYGYTF,TGCAGCGTTAGGGCAGGGGATAGCTATGGCTACACCTTC
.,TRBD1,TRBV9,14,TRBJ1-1,CASSPGTVHTEAFF,TGTGCCAGCAGCCCCGGGACAGTACACACTGAAGCTTTCTTT
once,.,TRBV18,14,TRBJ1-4,CASSPRATNEKLFF,TGTGCCAGCTCACCCCGGGCAACTAATGAAAAACTGTTTTTT
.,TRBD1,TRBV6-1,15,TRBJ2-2,CASRDGQGDTGELFF,TGTGCCAGCAGGGACGGACAGGGGGACACCGGGGAGCTGTTTTTT
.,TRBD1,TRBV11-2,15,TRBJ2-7,CASSLVQGVAYEQYF,TGTGCCAGCAGCTTAGTCCAGGGGGTTGCCTACGAGCAGTACTTC
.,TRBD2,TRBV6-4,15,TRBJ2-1,CASSDRLAGGDEQFF,TGTGCCAGCAGTGACCGCCTAGCGGGGGGCGATGAGCAGTTCTTC
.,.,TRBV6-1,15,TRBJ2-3,CAAARVAGSTDTQYF,TGTGCCGCAGCACGGGTAGCAGGTAGCACAGATACGCAGTATTTT
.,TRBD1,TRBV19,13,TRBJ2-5,CASSITGGETQYF,TGTGCCAGTAGTATTACAGGGGGCGAGACCCAGTACTTC
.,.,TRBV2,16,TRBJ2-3,CASKTGRTRFTDTQYF,TGTGCCAGCAAGACTGGGAGGACTCGGTTCACAGATACGCAGTATTTT
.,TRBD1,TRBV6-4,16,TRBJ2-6,CASSRDRGSGANVLTF,TGTGCCAGCAGTAGGGACAGAGGCTCTGGGGCCAACGTCCTGACTTTC
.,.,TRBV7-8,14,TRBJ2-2,CASSLFLAPGELFF,TGTGCCAGCAGCTTATTTTTAGCTCCCGGGGAGCTGTTTTTT
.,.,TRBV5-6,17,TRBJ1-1,CASSLLGGGGIREEAFF,TGTGCCAGCAGCTTACTCGGAGGAGGAGGGATACGAGAGGAAGCTTTCTTT
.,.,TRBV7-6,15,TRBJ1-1,CASSQKAGGASEAFF,TGTGCCAGCAGCCAAAAGGCGGGGGGCGCCTCTGAAGCTTTCTTT
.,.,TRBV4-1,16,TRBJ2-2,CASSLPEGRITGELFF,TGCGCCAGCAGTCTCCCGGAGGGGAGGATCACCGGGGAGCTGTTTTTT
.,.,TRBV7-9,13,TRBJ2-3,CASSFGITDTQYF,TGTGCCAGCAGCTTTGGGATCACAGATACGCAGTATTTT
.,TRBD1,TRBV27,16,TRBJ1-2,CASSLSYRQGAGGYTF,TGTGCCAGCAGTTTATCCTACCGGCAGGGGGCCGGTGGCTACACCTTC
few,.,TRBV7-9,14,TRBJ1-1,CASSFRGFNTEAFF,TGTGCCAGCAGCTTTCGGGGTTTCAACACTGAAGCTTTCTTT
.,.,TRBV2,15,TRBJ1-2,CASSEAGQTNYGYTF,TGTGCCAGCAGTGAAGCGGGTCAAACAAACTATGGCTACACCTTC
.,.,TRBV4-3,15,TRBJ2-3,CASSPGPSRTDTQYF,TGCGCCAGCAGCCCAGGGCCGAGTCGCACAGATACGCAGTATTTT
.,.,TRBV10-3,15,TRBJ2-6,CAISGQDSGANVLTF,TGTGCCATCAGTGGACAGGACTCTGGGGCCAACGTCCTGACTTTC
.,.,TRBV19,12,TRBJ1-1,CASSSRDDEAFF,TGTGCCAGTAGTTCACGGGACGATGAAGCTTTCTTT
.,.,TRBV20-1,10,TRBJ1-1,CSAIDYEAFF,TGCAGTGCTATTGACTATGAAGCTTTCTTT
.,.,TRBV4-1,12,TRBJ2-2,CASSQKTGELFF,TGCGCCAGCAGCCAAAAAACCGGGGAACTGTTTTTT
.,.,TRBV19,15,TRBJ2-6,CASSGTGSGANVLTF,TGTGCCAGTAGTGGTACAGGGTCTGGGGCCAACGTCCTGACTTTC
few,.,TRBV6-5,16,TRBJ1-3,CASSYSRGVAGNTIYF,TGTGCCAGCAGTTACTCACGAGGGGTAGCTGGAAACACCATATATTTT
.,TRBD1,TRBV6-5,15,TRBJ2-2,CASSRSLTGGGELFF,TGTGCCAGCAGCCGGAGTCTGACAGGGGGCGGGGAGCTGTTTTTT
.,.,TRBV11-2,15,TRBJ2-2,CASSLVSRFTGELFF,TGTGCCAGCAGCTTAGTTTCCCGATTCACCGGGGAGCTGTTTTTT
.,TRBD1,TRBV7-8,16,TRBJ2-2,CASSFFGTGDTGELFF,TGTGCCAGCAGCTTTTTCGGGACAGGGGACACCGGGGAGCTGTTTTTT
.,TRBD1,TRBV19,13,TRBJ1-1,CASSFTGGTEAFF,TGTGCCAGTAGTTTTACAGGGGGCACTGAAGCTTTCTTT
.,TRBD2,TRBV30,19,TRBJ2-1,CAWSLLKLAGGNRNNEQFF,TGTGCCTGGAGTCTATTGAAGCTAGCGGGGGGGAATCGTAACAATGAGCAGTTCTTC
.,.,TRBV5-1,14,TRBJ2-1,CASGLWGSYNEQFF,TGCGCCAGCGGCCTTTGGGGGTCCTACAATGAGCAGTTCTTC
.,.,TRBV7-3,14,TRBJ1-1,CASSLGHANTEAFF,TGTGCCAGCAGCTTAGGACACGCGAACACTGAAGCTTTCTTT
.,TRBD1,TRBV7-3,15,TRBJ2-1,CASSSGQGSNNEQFF,TGTGCCAGCAGCTCGGGACAGGGCAGTAACAATGAGCAGTTCTTC
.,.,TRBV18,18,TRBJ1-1,CASSQRTMGSGGITEAFF,TGTGCCAGCTCACAAAGGACTATGGGGTCTGGGGGGATCACTGAAGCTTTCTTT
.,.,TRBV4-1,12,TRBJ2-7,CASSLDGYEQYF,TGCGCCAGCAGCCTCGACGGTTACGAGCAGTACTTC
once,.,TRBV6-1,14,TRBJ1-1,CASSESGRNTEAFF,TGTGCCAGCAGTGAATCAGGGAGGAACACTGAAGCTTTCTTT